This T cell receptor beta chain was recovered during a study of cytomegalovirus exposure and HLA in healthy donors. Background on the study: Prior work identified 95 million to 120 million unique TCR beta sequences in 150 million to 200 million T cells. Notes on the study in general: Later on, a genetic analysis was performed. It linked a missense variant in DCLRE1C with V- and J-gene trimming of TCR beta. TCR beta chains associated with HLA were, in a later analysis, more clonally expanded than equally common others. Immune exposure data for these donors was limited to CMV serostatus.

Researchers ran the PCR with 60 Vbeta and 13 Jbeta primers. Profiling relied on immunoSEQ multiplex PCR, and the TCRdb table lists in-frame clones only, not all of them. The sample records around 190,000 clones, 70% to 80% being singletons. Germline assignment: CDR1 SGDLS and CDR2 YYNGEE. The V gene lost 3 bases and the J gene lost 5 bases, with 14 bases spanning the gap. CDR3 length: 14 amino acids. This clone was seen only once. As yet, its antigen is unknown. The TCR was taken from a woman aged 25 to 39 in good health and CMV-seronegative. The sequencing input was PBMCs. The V gene is TRBV9, the J gene TRBJ2-5; a weak D match, TRBD1 (5 bases). In DNA form, the CDR3 reads TGTGCCAGCAGCGGCCACAGGATTGGGGAGACCCAGTACTTC. It yields the protein CASSGHRIGETQYF. Using reference TRBV9 and TRBJ2-5 for the parts outside the CDR3, the full variable domain is DSGVTQTPKHLITATGQRVTLRCSPRSGDLSVYWYQQSLDQGLQFLIQYYNGEERAKGNILERFSAQQFPDLHSELNLSSLELGDSALYFCASSGHRIGETQYFGPGTRLLVL.